This T cell receptor beta chain was recovered during a study of OX40 agonist ivuxolimab in advanced cancers. V shed 1 base, J shed 8 bases, and the junction held 5 bases outside the gene matches. Per germline, CDR1 MNHEY and CDR2 SMNVEV (reference sequence). The CDR3 spans 14 residues. Baseline was the first blood sampling point, followed by cycle 4 day 1 and cycle 7 day 1. Sequencing used immunoSEQ multiplex PCR; TCRdb keeps in-frame clones, though not all of them. This sample carries 50,000 to 75,000 clones, roughly 91% of them seen once, and the ten largest clones take 0.38%. This clonotype was obtained from an adult with an advanced solid tumor such as melanoma, head and neck, liver or kidney cancer. J is TRBJ1-1 and V is TRBV27; 9 bases map to TRBD1. The sequences come from CD4+ or CD8+ T cells sorted from blood, collected in a trial of the OX40 agonist ivuxolimab. CDR3 in amino acids: CASSLWGDRAEAFF. The CDR3 DNA follows: TGTGCCAGCAGTTTATGGGGGGACAGGGCCGAAGCTTTCTTT.